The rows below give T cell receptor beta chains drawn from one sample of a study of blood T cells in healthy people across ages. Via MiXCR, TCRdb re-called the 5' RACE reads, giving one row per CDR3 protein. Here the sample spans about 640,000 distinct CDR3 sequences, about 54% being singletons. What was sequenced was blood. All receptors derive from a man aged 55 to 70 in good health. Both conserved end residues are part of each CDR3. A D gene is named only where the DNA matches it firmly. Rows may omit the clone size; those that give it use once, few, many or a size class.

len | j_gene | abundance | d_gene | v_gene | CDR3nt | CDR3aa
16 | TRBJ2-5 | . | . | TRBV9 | TGTGCCAGCAGCGTAGGTCCGGGTGGGTACCAAGAGACCCAGTATTTC | CASSVGPGGYQETQYF
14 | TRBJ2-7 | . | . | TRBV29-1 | TGCAGCGTTGAAGGGGCTAGGCCCACCTACGAGCAGTACTTC | CSVEGARPTYEQYF
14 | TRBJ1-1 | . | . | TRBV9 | TGTGCCAGCAGCGCGAGGGGTGGTCAGGCTGAAGCTTTCTTT | CASSARGGQAEAFF
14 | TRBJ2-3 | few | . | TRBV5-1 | TGTGCCAGCAGCTTACGGCAGGGCCCAGATACGCAGTATTTT | CASSLRQGPDTQYF
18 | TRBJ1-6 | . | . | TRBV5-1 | TGCGCCAGCAGCTTGGTCGCGGCAGCTACCTCAGGGTTGGATCCCCTCCACTTT | CASSLVAAATSGLDPLHF
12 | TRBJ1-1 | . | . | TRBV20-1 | TGCAGTGCTAGTTGGCTGAACACTGAAGCTTTCTTT | CSASWLNTEAFF
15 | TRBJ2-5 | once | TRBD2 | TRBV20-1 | TGCAGTGCCCCCGAATGGGGGGGGTACCAAGAGACCCAGTACTTC | CSAPEWGGYQETQYF
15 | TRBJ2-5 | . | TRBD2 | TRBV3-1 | TGTGCCAGCAGCCAAGTCGCTAGCGGGCCAGAGACCCAGTACTTC | CASSQVASGPETQYF
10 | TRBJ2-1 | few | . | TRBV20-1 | TGCAGTGCCTACCAGGGTGAGCAGTTCTTC | CSAYQGEQFF
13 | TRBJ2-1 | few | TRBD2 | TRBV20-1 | TGCAGTGCTCCTAGCGGGGGTAATAATGAGCAGTTCTTC | CSAPSGGNNEQFF
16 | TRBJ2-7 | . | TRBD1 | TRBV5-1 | TGCGCCAGCAGCTTGGCCCTGCGACAGGGTGGGTACGAGCAGTACTTC | CASSLALRQGGYEQYF
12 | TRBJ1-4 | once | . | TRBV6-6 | TGTGCCAGCAGTCCAGTGGGGGAAAAACTGTTTTTT | CASSPVGEKLFF
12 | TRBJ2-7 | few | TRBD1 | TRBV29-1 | TGCAGCGTTATCCCGGGACAGGGTGGGCAGTACTTC | CSVIPGQGGQYF
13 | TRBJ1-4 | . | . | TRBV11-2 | TGTGCCAGCAGGCGGGGGGAGGATGAAAAACTGTTTTTT | CASRRGEDEKLFF
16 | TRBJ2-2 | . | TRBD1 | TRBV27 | TGTGCCAGCAGGCCACAGGGGGCAGAGAACACCGGGGAGCTGTTTTTT | CASRPQGAENTGELFF
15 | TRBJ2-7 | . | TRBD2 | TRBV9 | TGTGCCAGCAGCGTAGGGGGACTAGTGTACAATGAGCAGTACTTC | CASSVGGLVYNEQYF
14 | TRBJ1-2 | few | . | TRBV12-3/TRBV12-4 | TGTGCCAGCAGTTTTGGGGGGCAGGCCTATGGCTACACCTTC | CASSFGGQAYGYTF
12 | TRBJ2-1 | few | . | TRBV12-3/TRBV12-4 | TGTGCCAGCAGTCCTACCCTGGAGGAGCAGTTCTTC | CASSPTLEEQFF
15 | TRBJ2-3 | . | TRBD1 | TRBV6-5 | TGTGCCAGCGTGGGTAGACAGGGGGGAACAGATACGCAGTATTTT | CASVGRQGGTDTQYF
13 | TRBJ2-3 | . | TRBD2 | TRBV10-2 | TGCGCCAGCGGGACTAGTCGGACAGATACGCAGTATTTT | CASGTSRTDTQYF
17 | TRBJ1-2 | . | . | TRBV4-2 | TGTGCCAGCAGCCAATCCCGGCGGGGCCCCTTTAACTATGGCTACACCTTC | CASSQSRRGPFNYGYTF
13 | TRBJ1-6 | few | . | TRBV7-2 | TGTGCCAGCAGCACCGACAGGAATTCACCCCTCCACTTT | CASSTDRNSPLHF
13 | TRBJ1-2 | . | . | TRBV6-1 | TGTGCCCTTCGGGGGGCAAACGACTATGGCTACACCTTC | CALRGANDYGYTF
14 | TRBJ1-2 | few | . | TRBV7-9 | TGTGCCAGCAGCCCCCCCCCGCAGGGCCATGGCTACACCTTC | CASSPPPQGHGYTF
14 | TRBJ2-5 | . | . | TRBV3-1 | TGTGCCAGCAGTTCCAGGGCAGACCAAGAGACCCAGTACTTC | CASSSRADQETQYF
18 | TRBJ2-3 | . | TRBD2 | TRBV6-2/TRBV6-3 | TGTGCCAGCAGTACCGGGACTAGCGGGAGAGCTAGCACAGATACGCAGTATTTT | CASSTGTSGRASTDTQYF
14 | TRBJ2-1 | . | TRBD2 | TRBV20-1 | TGCAGTGCTGCAACTAGCGGGGGGGCCAATGAGCAGTTCTTC | CSAATSGGANEQFF
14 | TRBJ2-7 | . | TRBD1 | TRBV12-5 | TGTGCTAGTGGTTTGGCCCCGACAGGGGCCGAGCAGTACTTC | CASGLAPTGAEQYF
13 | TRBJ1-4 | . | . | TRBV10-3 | TGTGCCATCAGTGAGCTCCAGGGTGAAAAACTGTTTTTT | CAISELQGEKLFF
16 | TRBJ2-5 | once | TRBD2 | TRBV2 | TGTGCCAGCAGTCCCATTTCCGGGACTAACCAATATACCCAGTACTTC | CASSPISGTNQYTQYF
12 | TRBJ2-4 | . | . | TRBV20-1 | TGCAGTGGGGGGCCCGCGGGGGACATTCAGTACTTC | CSGGPAGDIQYF
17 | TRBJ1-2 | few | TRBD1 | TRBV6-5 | TGTGCCAGCAGTTACTCCATGACAGGGTCCTCCACCTATGGCTACACCTTC | CASSYSMTGSSTYGYTF
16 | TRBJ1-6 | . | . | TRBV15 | TGTGCCACCAGAGGAGCCGGGGGTTACTATAATTCACCCCTCCACTTT | CATRGAGGYYNSPLHF
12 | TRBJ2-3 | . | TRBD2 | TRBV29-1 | TGCAGCGTTCCTACTAGCGCCGATACGCAGTATTTT | CSVPTSADTQYF
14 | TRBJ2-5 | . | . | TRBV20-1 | TGCAGTGATAGCCCGGGGACGGCTGGGGAGACCCAGTACTTC | CSDSPGTAGETQYF
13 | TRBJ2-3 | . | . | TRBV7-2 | TGTGCCAGCAGCTTTGGCGGTCGGGATACGCAGTATTTT | CASSFGGRDTQYF
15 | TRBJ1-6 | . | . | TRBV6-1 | TGTGCCAGCAGGGCGGGGGTCACCTATAATTCACCCCTCCACTTT | CASRAGVTYNSPLHF
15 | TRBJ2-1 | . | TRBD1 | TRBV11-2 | TGTGCCAGCGCTGGGACAGTCCCCTCCTACAATGAGCAGTTCTTC | CASAGTVPSYNEQFF
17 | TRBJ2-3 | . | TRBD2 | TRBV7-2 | TGTGCCAGCAGCTCGAGACTAGCGGGGGTCGGGGGAGATACGCAGTATTTT | CASSSRLAGVGGDTQYF
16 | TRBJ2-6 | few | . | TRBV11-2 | TGTGCCAGCAGCTTAGATCTGGCGAATGGGGCCAACGTCCTGACTTTC | CASSLDLANGANVLTF
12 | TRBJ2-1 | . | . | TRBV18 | TGTGCCAGCTCACCACCCGGCAGAGAGCAGTTCTTC | CASSPPGREQFF
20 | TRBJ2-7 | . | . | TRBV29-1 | TGCAGCGCTCCAGGGAGGAGGACAGGTGTCCCCCCCTCGGCTACCTACGAGCAGTACTTC | CSAPGRRTGVPPSATYEQYF
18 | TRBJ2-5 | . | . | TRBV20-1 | TGCAGTGCTAGAGATAGTTTCCAGCGACAGACCCTTGGCAATGAGCAGTACTTC | CSARDSFQRQTLGNEQYF
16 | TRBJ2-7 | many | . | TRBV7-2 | TGTGCCAGCAGCTTAGACGGATGGACTTACTCCTACGAGCAGTACTTC | CASSLDGWTYSYEQYF
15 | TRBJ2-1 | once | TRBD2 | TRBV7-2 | TGTGCCAGCAGCTCTCCCAGCGGGGACTACAATGAGCAGTTCTTC | CASSSPSGDYNEQFF
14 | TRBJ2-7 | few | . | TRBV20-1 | TGCAGTGCTAGAGATGGGGGAACGTCCGTGTCCCAGTACTTC | CSARDGGTSVSQYF